A selection of T cell receptor beta chains follows, all from one sample in a study of CD8 T cells in ankylosing spondylitis. In TCRdb, the 5' RACE reads were re-called with MiXCR into one record per CDR3 protein. The repertoire holds 300,000 to 350,000 distinct CDR3 sequences, with roughly 15% as singletons. What was sequenced was blood, either unsorted or a sorted T cell fraction (not recorded which). The receptors here all came from a male donor with ankylosing spondylitis or in good health (not recorded which). CDR3s include the opening cysteine and the closing phenylalanine or tryptophan. A D gene is named only where the DNA matches it firmly.

TRBJ1-2,-,TRBV19,CASSIKTNYGYTF
TRBJ1-2,-,TRBV6-5,CASSYSKTPIGYTF
TRBJ1-1,-,TRBV4-1,CASSQDSRRKNTEAFF
TRBJ2-1,-,TRBV5-1,CASSLGGTSYNEQFF
TRBJ2-7,-,TRBV15,CATSPRGVSDEQYF
TRBJ1-6,-,TRBV6-1,CASSLSPYNSPLHF
TRBJ1-6,-,TRBV7-9,CASSLQAQSPLHF
TRBJ2-3,-,TRBV25-1,CASSGWEGGPDTQYF
TRBJ2-1,-,TRBV20-1,CSASLGSRGIYNEQFF
TRBJ2-7,-,TRBV12-3/TRBV12-4,CASSLRRDGSYEQYF
TRBJ1-2,TRBD1,TRBV5-1,CASSEGQNYGYTF
TRBJ2-7,-,TRBV2,CASSERAGYTEQYF
TRBJ2-7,-,TRBV18,CASSPGRRNEQYF
TRBJ2-1,TRBD2,TRBV20-1,CSAVPGERETGNEQFF
TRBJ2-5,-,TRBV10-3,CAISESPGETQYF
TRBJ1-4,-,TRBV5-1,CASSLLEGNEKLFF
TRBJ2-1,-,TRBV29-1,CSVHRYNEQFF
TRBJ1-1,-,TRBV10-3,CAISESNMKTEAFF
TRBJ2-2,-,TRBV20-1,CSAVGINTGELFF
TRBJ1-1,-,TRBV4-1,CASSQGVDRNTEAFF
TRBJ2-7,-,TRBV5-1,CASSPGQALSYEQYF
TRBJ1-2,TRBD1,TRBV12-3/TRBV12-4,CASTPSGQGGGYTF
TRBJ2-1,TRBD2,TRBV5-1,CASSLAGSGADEQFF
TRBJ2-2,TRBD2,TRBV7-2,CASSLAPRGGLNTGELFF
TRBJ1-1,-,TRBV6-6,CASIAGTSTEAFF
TRBJ2-5,TRBD2,TRBV15,CATSRVAGGSETQYF
TRBJ2-2,-,TRBV7-2,CAMGPGRGVHGELFF
TRBJ2-7,-,TRBV28,CASSPGPTKAGEQYF
TRBJ2-3,TRBD1,TRBV5-1,CASSKAGQGLSDTQYF
TRBJ2-1,-,TRBV3-1,CASNRGRYNEQFF
TRBJ2-1,TRBD1,TRBV12-3/TRBV12-4,CASSPQTGVGNEQFF
TRBJ2-6,-,TRBV2,CASSEGQGGHVLTF
TRBJ2-3,TRBD1,TRBV19,CASSDPGQTTDTQYF
TRBJ1-1,-,TRBV7-2,CASSLSSLLSEAFF
TRBJ2-5,-,TRBV4-2,CASSQDPYQETQYF
TRBJ1-5,-,TRBV4-1,CASSRQVDQPQHF
TRBJ2-5,-,TRBV19,CASSTTRSGQETQYF
TRBJ2-5,-,TRBV30,CAWSVYVGAKETQYF
TRBJ2-5,TRBD1,TRBV19,CASSVRQGRGRETQYF
TRBJ1-2,TRBD1,TRBV5-6,CASSFGPDRGNWNYGYTF
TRBJ2-5,TRBD2,TRBV5-4,CASSLKLAGEETQYF
TRBJ2-1,-,TRBV12-3/TRBV12-4,CASSLGTVIYNEQFF
TRBJ2-3,-,TRBV20-1,CSAPTKRTQYF
TRBJ2-1,-,TRBV20-1,CSARANEQFF
TRBJ2-7,-,TRBV5-6,CASSLNPGRLYEQYF
TRBJ1-1,-,TRBV5-1,CASNLVGWGGTEAFF